This T cell receptor (beta chain) came from a study of neurological immune-mediated disorders (dated by TCRdb to between 2017 and 2020). Background for the entire study: The study compared peripheral blood TCR-beta repertoires of HTLV-I-associated myelopathy (HAM/TSP) patients, multiple sclerosis patients and healthy controls using UMI-based sequencing. Longitudinal samples, technical triplicates and paired sorted CD4+ and CD8+ T-cell subsets, alongside PBMC samples, were included among the roughly 100 TCR-beta libraries. Each longitudinal HAM/TSP and healthy donor was sampled at 3 time-points spaced at about 3-45 month intervals. The cohort included roughly 71 subjects: roughly 15 with HAM/TSP, around 34 with multiple sclerosis, and approximately 20 healthy controls.

V is shortened by 7 bases, J by 2 bases, and the region joining them spans 12 bases. The CDR3 goes from the cysteine to the phenylalanine over 14 residues. CDR3 DNA is the only sequence kept; it has 42 bases, read in frame from the first base. The germline V gene specifies SNHLY as CDR1 and FYNNEI as CDR2. Here is what the overall study found, with its caveats: TCR clonal expansion was greatest in HAM/TSP patients and smallest in MS patients, who ranked below even healthy controls. Expanded clones from different subjects shared no identical CDR3 amino acid sequences, which suggests that TCR-beta repertoires were private in all groups.

Sample time point, as interpreted from the label and publication: longitudinal time-point 2. For the unsorted PBMC libraries, 2 million PBMCs were stored in RNAlater at -80 degrees C until RNA extraction and were used to generate the libraries. Peripheral blood was subjected to Ficoll-Hypaque density gradient centrifugation to isolate PBMCs, which were then cryopreserved in liquid nitrogen. cDNA was synthesized by template-switch 5'RACE using a primer carrying a 10-nucleotide random unique molecular identifier by which each TCR transcript was tagged. Every sequencing run covered 15-18 subjects and yielded more than 180 million TCR-beta sequences. Total RNA was extracted with the RNeasy kit. Using the KAPA Real-time Library Amplification kit, TCR-beta VDJ regions were amplified with primers for the TCR constant region and the 5'RACE anchor. Sample indexes and Illumina adaptors were added in a first PCR, after which library yield was increased in a second PCR. The roughly 650 bp TCR product was size-selected on a 2% E-gel SizeSelection system after Ampure bead purification. Before pooling, library quality was assessed on a Bioanalyzer, concentration was determined with Qubit, and library quantification was performed with the Kapa Library Quantification kit. Libraries were sequenced paired-end 2 x 150 bp on an Illumina HiSeq 2500. To increase sequence diversity, about 24-32% phiX was spiked into each library pool. Under the source paper's analysis protocol: Quality-filtered reads were processed with the UMI-based MiGEC pipeline, and over 90% of raw TCR sequences were removed by the MiGEC pipeline during error correction. VDJ genes were aligned to IMGT germline references, and clonotypes were defined by unique CDR3 amino acid sequence plus V-J genes. Clonal expansion, Shannon diversity and CDR3 relatedness were evaluated with VDJtools (CalcPairwiseDistances, ClusterSamples), while phylogenetic trees were built in CLCbio workbench. Clones with at least 8 unique UMIs were defined as expanded, with this threshold being based on coefficient-of-variation modelling across technical triplicates. TCRdb ran its own pipeline on the public reads, namely fastp trimming at Q25 and MiXCR clone calling, and kept in-frame beta chains. For every CDR3 protein sequence, its rows merge into one entry that carries the most common genes and DNA. TCRdb assigned the V and J calls; the authors' analysis was not used. In all, the sample holds about 49,000 distinct CDR3 sequences, and 13% of those were seen once. Of the sample, 4.5% falls within the top ten clones.

Details on this clonotype: What this receptor recognizes is not known. Base qualities are missing; no much larger clone stands one base away.

Sequencing used PBMCs. The sequence is built from TRBV2 and TRBJ1-5; matching of 6 bases hints at TRBD1 as the D gene. The clonotype originates from a male donor with HTLV-1-associated myelopathy (HAM/TSP). The CDR3 sequence is CASTGQSGNQPQHF. The bases read TGTGCCAGCACGGGACAATCCGGCAATCAGCCCCAGCATTTT.